This TCR beta chain was identified in a study of T cells in women clearing cervical HPV infection. V lost 5 bases to trimming and J lost 0 bases, with 8 bases between them. Germline V gene sequence: CDR1 SGHTA, CDR2 FQGNSA. This CDR3 is built from 15 residues. The method was immunoSEQ multiplex PCR; TCRdb's version includes in-frame clones alone and lacks a portion of them. This table holds some 40,000 clones. Findings and caveats of the study: Timing of associations relative to infection is unclear; T-cell subsets were not isolated.

Of note for this clone: Its matching antigen is unknown. The DNA ends 3 residues before the CDR3 does, and the rest of the CDR3 is filled in from the germline J gene.

The source is a woman aged 18-70 years with a cervical HPV16 infection that either progressed to CIN3+ or cleared (not recorded which). The sequenced sample was blood buffy coat. The rearrangement uses TRBV7-2 and TRBJ2-6, with unresolved D. Incomplete CDR3 DNA: TGTGCCAGCAGCCCACGGTTCTCTGGGGCCAACGTC. It yields the protein CASSPRFSGANV. From start to end, the CDR3 is CASSPRFSGANVLTF.